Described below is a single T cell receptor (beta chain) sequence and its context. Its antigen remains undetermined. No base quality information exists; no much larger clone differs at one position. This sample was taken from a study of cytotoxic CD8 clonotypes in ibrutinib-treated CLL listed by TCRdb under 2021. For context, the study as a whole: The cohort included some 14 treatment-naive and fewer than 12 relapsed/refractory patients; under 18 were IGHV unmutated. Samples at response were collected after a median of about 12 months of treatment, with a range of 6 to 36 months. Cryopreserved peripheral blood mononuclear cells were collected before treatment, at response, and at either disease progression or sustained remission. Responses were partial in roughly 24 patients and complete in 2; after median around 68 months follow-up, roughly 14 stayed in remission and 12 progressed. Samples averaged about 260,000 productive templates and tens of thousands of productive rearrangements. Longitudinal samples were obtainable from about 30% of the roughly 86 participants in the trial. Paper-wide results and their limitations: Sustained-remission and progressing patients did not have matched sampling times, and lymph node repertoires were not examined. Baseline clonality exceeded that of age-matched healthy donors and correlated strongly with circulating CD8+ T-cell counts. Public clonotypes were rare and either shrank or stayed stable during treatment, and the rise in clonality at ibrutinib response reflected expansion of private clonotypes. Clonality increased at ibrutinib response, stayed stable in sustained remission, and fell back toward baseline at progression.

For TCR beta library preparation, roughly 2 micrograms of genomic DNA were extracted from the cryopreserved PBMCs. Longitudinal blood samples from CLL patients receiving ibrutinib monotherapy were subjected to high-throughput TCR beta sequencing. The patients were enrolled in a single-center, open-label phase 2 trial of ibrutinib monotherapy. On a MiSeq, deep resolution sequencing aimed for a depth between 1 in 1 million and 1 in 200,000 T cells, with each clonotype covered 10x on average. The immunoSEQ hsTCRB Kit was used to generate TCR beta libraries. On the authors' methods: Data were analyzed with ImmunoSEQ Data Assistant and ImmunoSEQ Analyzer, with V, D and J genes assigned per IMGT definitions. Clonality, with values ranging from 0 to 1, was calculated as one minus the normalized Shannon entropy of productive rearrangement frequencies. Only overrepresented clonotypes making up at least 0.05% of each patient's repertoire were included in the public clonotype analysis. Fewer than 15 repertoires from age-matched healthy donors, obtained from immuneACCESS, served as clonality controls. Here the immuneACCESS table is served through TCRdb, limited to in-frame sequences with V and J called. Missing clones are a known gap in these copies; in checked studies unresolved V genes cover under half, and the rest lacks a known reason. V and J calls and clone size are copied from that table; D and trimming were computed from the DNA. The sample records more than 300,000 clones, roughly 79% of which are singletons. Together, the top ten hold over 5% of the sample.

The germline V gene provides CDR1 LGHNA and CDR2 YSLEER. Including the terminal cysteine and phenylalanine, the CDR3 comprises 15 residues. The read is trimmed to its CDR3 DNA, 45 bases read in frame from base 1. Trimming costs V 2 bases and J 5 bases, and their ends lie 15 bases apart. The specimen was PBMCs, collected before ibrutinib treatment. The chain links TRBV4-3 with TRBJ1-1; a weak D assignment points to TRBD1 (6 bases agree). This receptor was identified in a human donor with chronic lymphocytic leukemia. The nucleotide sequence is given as TGCGCCAGCAGCCAATCTTCAGGGGCGTATACTGAAGCTTTCTTT. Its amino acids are CASSQSSGAYTEAFF.